This TCR beta chain was documented in a study of cytomegalovirus exposure and HLA in healthy donors. Study-level findings and limits: What a later analysis showed was that several of the most significant clusters appeared linked to common viral pathogens. By a later analysis, the bulk of CMV-associated TCR beta chains appeared HLA-restricted. In an earlier analysis, in approximately 570 donors, most V segments appeared productive either ~90% or ~30% of the time.

Donors likely had unrecorded immune exposures despite being nominally healthy when sampled. Details on this clone: Its antigen remains unknown.

The PCR made use of 60 Vbeta and 13 Jbeta primers. Profiled with immunoSEQ multiplex PCR; TCRdb holds only in-frame clones, not every one. The sample yields 150,000 to 200,000 clones, 65% to 90% seen once. Germline-derived CDR1 and CDR2 are MNHEY and SMNVEV (reference sequence). The CDR3 sequence is 13 residues long. Trimming pared 0 bases from V and 11 bases from J, leaving 13 bases between. The sequence was obtained from a man in his forties or fifties in good health and CMV-seropositive. Sequencing was performed on PBMCs. This chain connects TRBV27 to TRBJ1-1; D is uncertain. CDR3 amino acids: CASSLSTSGEAFF. In DNA, the CDR3 is TGTGCCAGCAGTTTATCGACATCTGGGGAGGCTTTCTTT.